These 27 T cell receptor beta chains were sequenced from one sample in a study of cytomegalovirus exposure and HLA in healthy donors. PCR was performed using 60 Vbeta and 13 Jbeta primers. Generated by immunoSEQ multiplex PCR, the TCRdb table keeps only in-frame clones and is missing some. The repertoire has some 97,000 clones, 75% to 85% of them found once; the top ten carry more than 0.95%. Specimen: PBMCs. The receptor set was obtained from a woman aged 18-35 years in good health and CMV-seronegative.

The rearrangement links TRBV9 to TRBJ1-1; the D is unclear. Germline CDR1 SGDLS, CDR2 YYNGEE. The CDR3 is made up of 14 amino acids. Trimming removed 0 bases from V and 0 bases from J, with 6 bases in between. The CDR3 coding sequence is TGTGCCAGCAGCGTAGATGACATGAACACTGAAGCTTTCTTT. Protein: CASSVDDMNTEAFF.

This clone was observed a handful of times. Written as DNA, the CDR3 is TGTGCCAGCAAAGGCGGTAGCACAGATACGCAGTATTTT. Translated, it gives CASKGGSTDTQYF. V is TRBV2 and J is TRBJ2-3; no clear D. CDR3 length: 13 residues. Germline CDR1 and CDR2: SNHLY and FYNNEI. The V end was cut by 7 bases, the J end by 0 bases, with 8 bases between.

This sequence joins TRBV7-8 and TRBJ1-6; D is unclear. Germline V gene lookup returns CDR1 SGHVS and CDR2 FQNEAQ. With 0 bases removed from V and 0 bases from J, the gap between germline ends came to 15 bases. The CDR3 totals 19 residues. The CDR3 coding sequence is TGTGCCAGCAGCTTAGCGCTCTTTAAACAGACCTCCTATAATTCACCCCTCCACTTT. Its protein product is CASSLALFKQTSYNSPLHF. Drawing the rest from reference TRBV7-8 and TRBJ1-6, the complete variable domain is GAGVSQSPRYKVAKRGQDVALRCDPISGHVSLFWYQQALGQGPEFLTYFQNEAQLDKSGLPSDRFFAERPEGSVSTLKIQRTQQEDSAVYLCASSLALFKQTSYNSPLHFGNGTRLTVT.

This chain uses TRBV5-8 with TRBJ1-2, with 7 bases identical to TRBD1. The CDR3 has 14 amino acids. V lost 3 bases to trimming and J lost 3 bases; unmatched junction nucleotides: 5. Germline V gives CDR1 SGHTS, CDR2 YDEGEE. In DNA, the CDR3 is TGTGCCAGCAGCTATGACAGGGAGGACTATGGCTACACCTTC. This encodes CASSYDREDYGYTF.

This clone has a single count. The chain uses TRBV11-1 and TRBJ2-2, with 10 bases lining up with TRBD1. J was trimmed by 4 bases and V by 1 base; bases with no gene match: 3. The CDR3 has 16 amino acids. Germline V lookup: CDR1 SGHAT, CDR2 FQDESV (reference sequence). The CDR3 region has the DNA TGTGCCAGCAGCTTAGGATGGACAGGGGGCACCGGGGAGCTGTTTTTT. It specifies CASSLGWTGGTGELFF.

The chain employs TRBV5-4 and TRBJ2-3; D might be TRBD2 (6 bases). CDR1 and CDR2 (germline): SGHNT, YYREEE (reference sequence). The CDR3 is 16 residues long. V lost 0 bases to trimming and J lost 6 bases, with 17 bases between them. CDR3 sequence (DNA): TGTGCCAGCAGCTTGGCCGGAGCGGGCCCCTCCGATACGCAGTATTTT. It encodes CASSLAGAGPSDTQYF.

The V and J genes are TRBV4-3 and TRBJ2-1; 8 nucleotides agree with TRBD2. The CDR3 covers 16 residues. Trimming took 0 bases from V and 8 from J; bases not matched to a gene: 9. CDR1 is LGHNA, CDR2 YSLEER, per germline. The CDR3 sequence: CASSQDSSGSGDEQFF. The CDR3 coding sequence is TGCGCCAGCAGCCAAGACTCCAGCGGGAGCGGGGATGAGCAGTTCTTC.

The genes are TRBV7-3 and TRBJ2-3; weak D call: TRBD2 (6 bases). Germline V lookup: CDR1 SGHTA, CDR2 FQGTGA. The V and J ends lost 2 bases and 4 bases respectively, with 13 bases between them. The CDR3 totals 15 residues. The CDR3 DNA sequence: TGTGCCAGCAGCTTATGGGCTAGCGAGGCAGATACGCAGTATTTT. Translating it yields CASSLWASEADTQYF. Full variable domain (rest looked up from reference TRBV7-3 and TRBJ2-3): GAGVSQTPSNKVTEKGKYVELRCDPISGHTALYWYRQSLGQGPEFLIYFQGTGAADDSGLPNDRFFAVRPEGSVSTLKIQRTERGDSAVYLCASSLWASEADTQYFGPGTRLTVL.

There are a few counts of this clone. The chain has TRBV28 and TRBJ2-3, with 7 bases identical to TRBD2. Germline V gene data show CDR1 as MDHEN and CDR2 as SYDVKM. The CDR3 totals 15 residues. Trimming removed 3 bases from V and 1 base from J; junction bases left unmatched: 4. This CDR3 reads CASSFASGRTDTQYF. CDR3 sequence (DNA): TGTGCCAGCAGTTTCGCTAGCGGCCGCACAGATACGCAGTATTTT.

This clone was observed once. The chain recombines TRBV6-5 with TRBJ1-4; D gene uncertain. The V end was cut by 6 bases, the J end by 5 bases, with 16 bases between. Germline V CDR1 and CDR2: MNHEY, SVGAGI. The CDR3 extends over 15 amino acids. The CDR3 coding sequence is TGTGCCAGCAGACCCGGCGGGGTCCTGAATGAAAAACTGTTTTTT. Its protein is CASRPGGVLNEKLFF.

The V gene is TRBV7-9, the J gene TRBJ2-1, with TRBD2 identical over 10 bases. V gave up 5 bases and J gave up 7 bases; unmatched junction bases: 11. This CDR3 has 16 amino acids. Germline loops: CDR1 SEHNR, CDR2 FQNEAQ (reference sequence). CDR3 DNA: TGTGCCAGCAGCCCCCGGGAAGGACTAGCGGTGAATGAGCAGTTCTTC. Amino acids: CASSPREGLAVNEQFF.

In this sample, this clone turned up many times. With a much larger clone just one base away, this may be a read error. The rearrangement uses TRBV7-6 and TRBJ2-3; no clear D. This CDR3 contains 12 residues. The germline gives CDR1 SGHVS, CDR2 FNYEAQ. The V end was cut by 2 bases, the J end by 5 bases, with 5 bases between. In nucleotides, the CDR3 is TGTGCCAGCAGCTTACGGGTAGATACGCAGTATTTT. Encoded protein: CASSLRVDTQYF.

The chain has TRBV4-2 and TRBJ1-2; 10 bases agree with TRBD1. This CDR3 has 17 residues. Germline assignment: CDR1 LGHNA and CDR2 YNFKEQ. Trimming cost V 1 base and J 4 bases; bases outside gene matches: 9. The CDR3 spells CASSQAPWGTGAYGYTF. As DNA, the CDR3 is TGTGCCAGCAGCCAAGCCCCTTGGGGGACAGGGGCCTATGGCTACACCTTC.

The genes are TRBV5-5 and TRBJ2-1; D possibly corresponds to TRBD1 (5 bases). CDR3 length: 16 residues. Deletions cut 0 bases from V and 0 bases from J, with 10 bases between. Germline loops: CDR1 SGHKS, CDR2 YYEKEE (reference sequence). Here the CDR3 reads CASSLGQSSSYNEQFF. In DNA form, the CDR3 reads TGTGCCAGCAGCTTGGGACAGAGCAGCTCCTACAATGAGCAGTTCTTC.

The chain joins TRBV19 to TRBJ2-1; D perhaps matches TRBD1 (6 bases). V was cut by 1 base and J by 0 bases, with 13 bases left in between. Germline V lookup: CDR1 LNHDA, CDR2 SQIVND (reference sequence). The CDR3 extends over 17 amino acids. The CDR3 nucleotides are TGTGCCAGTAGTATAGGGGGGACAAGTAGCTCCTACAATGAGCAGTTCTTC. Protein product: CASSIGGTSSSYNEQFF.

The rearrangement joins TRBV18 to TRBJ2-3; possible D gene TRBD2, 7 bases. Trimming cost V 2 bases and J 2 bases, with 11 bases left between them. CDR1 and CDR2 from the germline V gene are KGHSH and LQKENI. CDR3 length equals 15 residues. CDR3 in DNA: TGTGCCAGCTCACCAGCGGGGGCCTACACAGATACGCAGTATTTT. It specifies CASSPAGAYTDTQYF.

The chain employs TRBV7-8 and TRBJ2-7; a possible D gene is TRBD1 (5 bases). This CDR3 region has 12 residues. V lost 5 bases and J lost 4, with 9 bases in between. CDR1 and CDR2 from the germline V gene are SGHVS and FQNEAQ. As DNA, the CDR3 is TGTGCCAGCAGCCAGGGCCCTTACGAGCAGTACTTC. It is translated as CASSQGPYEQYF.

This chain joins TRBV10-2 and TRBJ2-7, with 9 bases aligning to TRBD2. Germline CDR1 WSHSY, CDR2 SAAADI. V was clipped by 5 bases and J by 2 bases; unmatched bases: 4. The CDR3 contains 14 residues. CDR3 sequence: CASSLAGVPYEQYF. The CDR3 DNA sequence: TGCGCCAGCAGTTTAGCGGGAGTACCCTACGAGCAGTACTTC.

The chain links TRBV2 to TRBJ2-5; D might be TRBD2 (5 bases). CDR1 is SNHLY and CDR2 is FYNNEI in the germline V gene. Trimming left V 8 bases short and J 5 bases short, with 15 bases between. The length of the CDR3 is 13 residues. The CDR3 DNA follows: TGTGCCAGCTTGGGAGAACACTTTGAGACCCAGTACTTC. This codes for CASLGEHFETQYF.

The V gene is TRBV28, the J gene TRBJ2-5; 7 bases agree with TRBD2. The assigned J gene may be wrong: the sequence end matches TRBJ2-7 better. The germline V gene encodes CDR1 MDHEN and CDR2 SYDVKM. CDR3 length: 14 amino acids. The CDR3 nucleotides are TGTGCCAGCAGTTTAGTAGCGGGTCGTTACGAGCAGTACTTC. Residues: CASSLVAGRYEQYF.

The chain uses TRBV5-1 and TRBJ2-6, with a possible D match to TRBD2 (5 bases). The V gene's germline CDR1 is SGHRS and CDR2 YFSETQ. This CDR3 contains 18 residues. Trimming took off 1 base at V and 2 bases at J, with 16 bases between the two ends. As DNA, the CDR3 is TGCGCCAGCAGCTTGATAGGTCGGGCCGGGGCTGGGGCCAACGTCCTGACTTTC. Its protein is CASSLIGRAGAGANVLTF. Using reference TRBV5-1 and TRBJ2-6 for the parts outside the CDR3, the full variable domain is KAGVTQTPRYLIKTRGQQVTLSCSPISGHRSVSWYQQTPGQGLQFLFEYFSETQRNKGNFPGRFSGRQFSNSRSEMNVSTLELGDSALYLCASSLIGRAGAGANVLTFGAGSRLTVL.

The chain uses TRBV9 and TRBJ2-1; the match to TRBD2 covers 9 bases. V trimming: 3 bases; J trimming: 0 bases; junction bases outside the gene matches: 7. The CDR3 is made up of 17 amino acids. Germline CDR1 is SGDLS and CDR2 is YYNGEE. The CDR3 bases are TGTGCCAGCAGCGACGGAAGCGGGGGGTACTCCTACAATGAGCAGTTCTTC. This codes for CASSDGSGGYSYNEQFF. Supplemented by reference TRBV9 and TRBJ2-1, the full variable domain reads DSGVTQTPKHLITATGQRVTLRCSPRSGDLSVYWYQQSLDQGLQFLIQYYNGEERAKGNILERFSAQQFPDLHSELNLSSLELGDSALYFCASSDGSGGYSYNEQFFGPGTRLTVL.

Here the CDR3 reads CASSSYGTGNQPQHF. The CDR3 DNA follows: TGTGCCAGTAGTAGCTATGGGACAGGAAATCAGCCCCAGCATTTT. The chain employs TRBV19 and TRBJ1-5; 8 nucleotides match TRBD1. J was trimmed by 4 bases and V by 4 bases; bases with no gene match: 6. The V gene's germline CDR1 is LNHDA and CDR2 SQIVND (reference sequence). This CDR3 contains 15 residues.

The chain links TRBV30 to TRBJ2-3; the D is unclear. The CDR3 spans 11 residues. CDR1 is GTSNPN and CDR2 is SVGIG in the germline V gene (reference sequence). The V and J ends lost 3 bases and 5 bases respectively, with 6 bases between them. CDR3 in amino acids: CAWSPKDTQYF. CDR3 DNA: TGTGCCTGGAGCCCCAAAGATACGCAGTATTTT.

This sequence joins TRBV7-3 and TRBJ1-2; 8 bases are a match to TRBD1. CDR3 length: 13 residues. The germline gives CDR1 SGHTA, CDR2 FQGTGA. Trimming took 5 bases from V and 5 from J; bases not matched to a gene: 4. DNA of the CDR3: TGTGCCAGCAGCCAGACAGGGGCGTATGGCTACACCTTC. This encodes CASSQTGAYGYTF.

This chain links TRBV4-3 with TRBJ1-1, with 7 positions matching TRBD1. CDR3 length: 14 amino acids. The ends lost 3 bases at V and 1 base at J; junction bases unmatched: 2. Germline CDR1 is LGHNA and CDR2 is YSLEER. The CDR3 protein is CASSHRTGNTEAFF. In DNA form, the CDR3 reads TGCGCCAGCAGCCATCGGACAGGGAACACTGAAGCTTTCTTT.

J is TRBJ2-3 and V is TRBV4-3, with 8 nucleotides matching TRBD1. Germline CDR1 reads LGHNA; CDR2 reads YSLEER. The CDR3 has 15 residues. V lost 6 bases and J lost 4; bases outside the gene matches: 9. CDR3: CASRRQDRDSDTQYF. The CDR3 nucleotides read TGCGCCAGCAGACGACAGGACAGGGACTCAGATACGCAGTATTTT.